The clone carrying this T cell receptor (beta chain) was found a few times. Its antigen is undetermined. One junction end does not reproduce the germline sequence, and a read error may be involved. The data were obtained in a study of T cell responses to AZD1222 COVID-19 vaccine. Produced via immunoSEQ multiplex PCR; TCRdb's table is partial and in-frame only. The sample has some 120,000 clones; around 88% are singletons. The study, taken as a whole, reports: Following two doses of AZD1222, Spike-specific TCR breadth and depth rose. Repertoire sampling occurred only after the peak T cell response.

The CDR3 runs to 13 residues. From germline, CDR1 is LGHDT and CDR2 YNNKEL (reference sequence). The V and J genes are TRBV3-1 (or the pseudogene TRBV3-2) and TRBJ1-2; 8 bases align to TRBD1. The clonotype comes from an adult in good health. This specimen consisted of peripheral blood, obtained on day 0 of AZD1222 vaccination. The CDR3 sequence is CASSLDRGPGTVF. In nucleotides, the CDR3 is TGTGCCAGCAGCCTCGACAGGGGCCCTGGGACAGTCTTC.